This T cell receptor beta chain stems from a study of blood T cell repertoires in COVID-19. Study summary: The samples span acute and convalescent COVID-19 from the United States, Italy and Spain.

The Seattle patients, enrolled during active infection, were followed longitudinally. This CDR3 is 13 amino acids long. The germline CDR1 and CDR2 sequences are LNHDA and SQIVND (reference sequence). Trimming removed 6 bases from V and 8 bases from J, with 11 bases in between. This clone came up once. Original processing notes: Amplified reference gene primers provided the basis for estimating nucleated cell counts. This table comes from immunoSEQ multiplex PCR, and its TCRdb copy is limited to in-frame clones, with some not included. V, J and clone size were drawn from that table, and D and trimming were deduced from the DNA. This table has under 250,000 clones, about 94% appearing once.

The chain is built from TRBV19 and TRBJ1-6; possibly TRBD1 for D (5 bases). This sequence was found in a man aged 60 to 69 with COVID-19, enrolled during active disease. Sequenced: peripheral blood. The CDR3 loop reads CASRSGWYSPLHF. The CDR3 nucleotides read TGTGCCAGTAGGTCAGGGTGGTATTCACCCCTCCACTTT.